One T cell receptor (beta chain) is described in this entry. This sample stems from a study of Ad26.COV2.S vaccination and SARS-CoV-2 variants. Study overall: The trial was COV1001 and the donor's arm was Ad26.COV2.S.

Assay: immunoSEQ multiplex PCR; the TCRdb copy retains only in-frame clones and omits some. Here the sample spans roughly 350,000 clones, around 90% being singletons. Regarding treatment: 19 received Ad26.COV2.S at low or high dose, single or two shots; 5 received placebo; per-sample allocation not given. At day 63 after the first vaccine or placebo injection, samples were drawn. The CDR3 totals 14 residues. V shed 4 bases, J shed 5 bases, and the junction held 4 bases outside the gene matches. Per germline, CDR1 SGHRS and CDR2 YFSETQ. This receptor was taken from a person between 18 and 60 years old who received the Ad26.COV2.S COVID-19 vaccine or a placebo. V gene TRBV5-1 combines with J gene TRBJ2-5; 11 bases line up with TRBD2. The sample was peripheral blood, taken in a trial of Ad26.COV2.S vaccine versus placebo. The CDR3 loop is CASSPRLAGETQYF. The CDR3 DNA is TGCGCCAGCAGCCCTCGACTAGCGGGGGAGACCCAGTACTTC. Drawing the rest from reference TRBV5-1 and TRBJ2-5, the complete variable domain is KAGVTQTPRYLIKTRGQQVTLSCSPISGHRSVSWYQQTPGQGLQFLFEYFSETQRNKGNFPGRFSGRQFSNSRSEMNVSTLELGDSALYLCASSPRLAGETQYFGPGTRLLVL.